Listed here are 8 T cell receptor beta chains from one sample, sequenced in a study of blood T cells in healthy people across ages. The use of a sample-barcoded 5' primer and a J-beta primer mix characterized a second PCR of roughly 6 to 12 cycles. In TCRdb, the 5' RACE reads were re-called with MiXCR into one record per CDR3 protein. The profile covers more than 500,000 distinct CDR3 sequences, with about 27% appearing a single time and about 3.9% taken by the ten largest. The same sample was also studied in work on T cells of mothers and their children.

Sequencing was performed on blood. The receptors were sampled from a boy aged 2-15 years in good health.

The rearrangement links TRBV15 to TRBJ2-3; maybe TRBD1 (5 bases). With 0 bases removed from V and 3 bases from J, the gap between germline ends came to 13 bases. This CDR3 contains 16 residues. The germline gives CDR1 LNHNV, CDR2 YYDKDF (reference sequence). This CDR3 reads CATSRDFGARTDTQYF. The CDR3 DNA reads TGTGCCACCAGCAGAGATTTTGGGGCTAGGACAGATACGCAGTATTTT.

V is TRBV27 and J is TRBJ2-6; D is unclear. CDR1 is MNHEY and CDR2 is SMNVEV in the germline V gene (reference sequence). The germline V and J ends were trimmed by 6 bases and 4 bases, with 13 bases remaining between them. The CDR3 sequence is 15 residues long. For the CDR3, the DNA is TGTGCCAGCAGAGGTTTACCGTCGGGGGCCAACGTCCTGACTTTC. Translation gives CASRGLPSGANVLTF.

J is TRBJ2-3 and V is TRBV11-2; D gene ambiguous. The germline V and J ends were trimmed by 0 bases and 0 bases, with 4 bases remaining between them. The CDR3 is made up of 14 amino acids. Germline V gene lookup returns CDR1 SGHAT and CDR2 FQNNGV. The CDR3 region has the DNA TGTGCCAGCAGCTTAGACTTTAGCACAGATACGCAGTATTTT. Its translation: CASSLDFSTDTQYF.

The CDR3 loop is CASSLHSREQYF. Here the CDR3 DNA reads TGTGCCAGCAGCCTTCACTCCCGCGAGCAGTACTTC. The chain combines TRBV12-3 or TRBV12-4 with TRBJ2-7, with no clear D. V lost 6 bases and J 6 bases, leaving 12 bases between the germline ends. The CDR3 length is 12 residues.

This rearrangement joins TRBV7-2 to TRBJ2-2, with D possibly being TRBD2 (5 bases). The CDR3 extends over 16 amino acids. Germline values: CDR1 SGHTA, CDR2 FQGNSA. Trimming took off 3 bases at V and 1 base at J, with 12 bases between the two ends. CDR3 sequence: CASSLQRVRNTGELFF. Written as DNA, the CDR3 is TGTGCCAGCAGCTTGCAGAGGGTCCGGAACACCGGGGAGCTGTTTTTT. The variable domain in full, completed from reference TRBV7-2 and TRBJ2-2, reads GAGVSQSPSNKVTEKGKDVELRCDPISGHTALYWYRQSLGQGLEFLIYFQGNSAPDKSGLPSDRFSAERTGGSVSTLTIQRTQQEDSAVYLCASSLQRVRNTGELFFGEGSRLTVL.

Only a few counts were recorded for this clonotype. The chain links TRBV5-1 to TRBJ2-7, with TRBD1 matching over 9 bases. Germline values: CDR1 SGHRS, CDR2 YFSETQ. The CDR3 runs 14 residues. After removal of 4 bases from V and 4 bases from J, the junction contained 6 bases not matched to a gene. The CDR3 bases are TGCGCCAGCAGCGGCGGGACAGGGCTATACGAGCAGTACTTC. It codes for CASSGGTGLYEQYF.

The CDR3 nucleotides are TGTGCCAGCAGCAAAGTAGGGACTAGCGGGGAGGGATACGAGCAGTACTTC. Its protein is CASSKVGTSGEGYEQYF. The chain uses TRBV21-1 and TRBJ2-5; the table's D call of TRBD2 was not tested on the DNA. The end of the DNA is better explained by TRBJ2-7, so the J call may be wrong. TRBV21-1 is listed as a pseudogene. The CDR3 has 17 amino acids.

This clonotype was picked up a small number of times. V usage is TRBV2 and J usage is TRBJ2-1; TRBD2 is a possible D gene (6 bases). Trimming cost V 6 bases and J 0 bases, with 18 bases left between them. This CDR3 contains 17 residues. Germline V gives CDR1 SNHLY, CDR2 FYNNEI. CDR3 DNA: TGTGCCAGCAGAAAAGGTGGGAGGTTAAGCTCCTACAATGAGCAGTTCTTC. Amino acids: CASRKGGRLSSYNEQFF.